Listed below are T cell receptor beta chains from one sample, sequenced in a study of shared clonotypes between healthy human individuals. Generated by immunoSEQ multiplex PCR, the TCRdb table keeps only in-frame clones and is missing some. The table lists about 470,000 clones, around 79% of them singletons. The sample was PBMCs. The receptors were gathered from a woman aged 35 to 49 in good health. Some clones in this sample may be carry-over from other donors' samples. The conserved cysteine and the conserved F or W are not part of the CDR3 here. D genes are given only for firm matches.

cdr3_aa: ASSEPYEQY
v_call: TRBV6-1
j_call: TRBJ2-7
d_call: .

cdr3_aa: ASSLRVGGRQPQH
v_call: TRBV7-8
j_call: TRBJ1-5
d_call: .

cdr3_aa: ASSLQGIPLTETQY
v_call: TRBV11-2
j_call: TRBJ2-5
d_call: .

cdr3_aa: SARKGNGYT
v_call: TRBV20-1
j_call: TRBJ1-2
d_call: .

cdr3_aa: ASSLVSYNEQF
v_call: TRBV7-9
j_call: TRBJ2-1
d_call: .

cdr3_aa: ASSYGDGPYEQY
v_call: TRBV6-5
j_call: TRBJ2-7
d_call: .

cdr3_aa: ASSTSAASSYEQY
v_call: TRBV18
j_call: TRBJ2-7
d_call: .

cdr3_aa: ASSQWAASTGELF
v_call: TRBV5-4
j_call: TRBJ2-2
d_call: .

cdr3_aa: ASSLGQGPTYEQY
v_call: TRBV7-6
j_call: TRBJ2-7
d_call: .

cdr3_aa: ASSSPGQGPTDTQY
v_call: TRBV5-4
j_call: TRBJ2-3
d_call: TRBD1

cdr3_aa: ASSLSVGYEQY
v_call: TRBV5-1
j_call: TRBJ2-7
d_call: .

cdr3_aa: ASSSGLAGLADTQY
v_call: TRBV7-3
j_call: TRBJ2-3
d_call: TRBD2

cdr3_aa: ASSLGPDSSYNEQF
v_call: TRBV7-7
j_call: TRBJ2-1
d_call: .